A single count supports the clone carrying this T cell receptor (beta chain). This table comes from immunoSEQ multiplex PCR, and its TCRdb copy is limited to in-frame clones, with some not included. The data show some 74,000 clones, over 80% seen once. These data are taken from a study of T cell changes during pregnancy in multiple sclerosis. The sample here was peripheral blood, taken before pregnancy. This clonotype was obtained from a female donor with multiple sclerosis, enrolled in a pregnancy study.

Written as DNA, the CDR3 is TGTGCCAGCAGTACCCCTGACAGGTTCCACGAGCAGTACTTC. Residues: CASSTPDRFHEQYF. This chain links TRBV6-5 with TRBJ2-7, with D perhaps TRBD1 (6 bases). This CDR3 comprises 14 residues. V lost 5 bases, J lost 5 bases, and 16 bases lay in between. Germline CDR1 is MNHEY and CDR2 is SVGAGI.